A single sample gave rise to the 2 T cell receptor beta chains below, sequenced in a study of cytomegalovirus exposure and HLA in healthy donors. Both 60 Vbeta primers and 13 Jbeta primers went into the PCR. Method: immunoSEQ multiplex PCR; TCRdb's copy keeps in-frame clones and lacks some. The table has roughly 190,000 clones, about four fifths seen once. Sequencing was done on a sample of PBMCs. The source of these receptors is a girl aged 5 to 17 in good health and CMV-seropositive.

The chain is built from TRBV19 and TRBJ2-3, with 10 positions matching TRBD1. The J segment lost 2 bases and the V segment lost 4 bases, leaving 3 bases of the junction unmatched. Germline lookup yields CDR1 LNHDA and CDR2 SQIVND (reference sequence). The length of the CDR3 is 15 residues. CDR3 nucleotide sequence: TGTGCCAGTAGTACGGGACAGGGGTTCACAGATACGCAGTATTTT. Amino acid sequence: CASSTGQGFTDTQYF.

The chain's CDR3 is CASSLNGDEKLFF. CDR3 nucleotides: TGCGCCAGCAGCTTGAACGGGGATGAAAAACTGTTTTTT. The V call is TRBV5-1, the J call TRBJ1-4; D ambiguous. CDR1 and CDR2 (germline): SGHRS, YFSETQ. This CDR3 has 13 residues. V was pared by 1 base and J by 6 bases, with 7 bases between.